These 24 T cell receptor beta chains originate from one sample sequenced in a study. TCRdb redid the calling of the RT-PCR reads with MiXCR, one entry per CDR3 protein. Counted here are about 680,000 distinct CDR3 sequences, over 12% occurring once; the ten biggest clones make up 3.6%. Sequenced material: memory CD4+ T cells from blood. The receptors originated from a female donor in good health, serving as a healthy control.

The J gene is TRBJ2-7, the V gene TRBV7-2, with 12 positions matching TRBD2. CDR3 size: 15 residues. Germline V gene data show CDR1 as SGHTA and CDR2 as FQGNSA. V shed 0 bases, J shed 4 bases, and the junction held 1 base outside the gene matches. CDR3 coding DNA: TGTGCCAGCAGCTTAGCGACTAGCGGGGGTTACGAGCAGTACTTC. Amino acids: CASSLATSGGYEQYF.

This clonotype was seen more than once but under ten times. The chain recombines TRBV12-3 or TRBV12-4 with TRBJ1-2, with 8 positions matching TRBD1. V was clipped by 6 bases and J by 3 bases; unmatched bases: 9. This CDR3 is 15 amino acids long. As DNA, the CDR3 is TGTGCCAGCAGCCCATCGACAGGGGTGGACTATGGCTACACCTTC. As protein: CASSPSTGVDYGYTF.

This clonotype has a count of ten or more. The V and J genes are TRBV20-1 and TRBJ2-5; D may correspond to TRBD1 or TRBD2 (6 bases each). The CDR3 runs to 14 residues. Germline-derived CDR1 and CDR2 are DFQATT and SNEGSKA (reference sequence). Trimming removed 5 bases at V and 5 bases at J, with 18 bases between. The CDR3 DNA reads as TGCAGTGCTCGCGAGGGGGGCAGGAGGGAGACCCAGTACTTC. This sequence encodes CSAREGGRRETQYF.

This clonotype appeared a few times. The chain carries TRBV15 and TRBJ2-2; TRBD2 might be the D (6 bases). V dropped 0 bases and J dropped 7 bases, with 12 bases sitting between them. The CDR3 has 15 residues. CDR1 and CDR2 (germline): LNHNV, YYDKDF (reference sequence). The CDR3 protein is CATSRDRGVGGELFF. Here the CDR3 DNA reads TGTGCCACCAGCAGAGATCGCGGGGTGGGCGGGGAGCTGTTTTTT. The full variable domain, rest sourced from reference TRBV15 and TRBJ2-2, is DAMVIQNPRYQVTQFGKPVTLSCSQTLNHNVMYWYQQKSSQAPKLLFHYYDKDFNNEADTPDNFQSRRPNTSFCFLDIRSPGLGDTAMYLCATSRDRGVGGELFFGEGSRLTVL.

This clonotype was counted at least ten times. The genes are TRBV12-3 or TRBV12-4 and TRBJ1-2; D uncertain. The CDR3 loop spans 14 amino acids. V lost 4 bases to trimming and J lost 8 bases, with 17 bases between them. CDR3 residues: CASSSLREFTGYTF. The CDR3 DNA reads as TGTGCCAGCAGTTCATTGAGAGAGTTTACGGGCTACACCTTC.

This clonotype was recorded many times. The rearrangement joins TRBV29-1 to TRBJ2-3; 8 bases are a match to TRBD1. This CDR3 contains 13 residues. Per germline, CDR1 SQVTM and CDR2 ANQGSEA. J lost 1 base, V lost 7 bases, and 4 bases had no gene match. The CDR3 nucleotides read TGCAGCGCCGACAGGGGTGGCACAGATACGCAGTATTTT. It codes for CSADRGGTDTQYF.

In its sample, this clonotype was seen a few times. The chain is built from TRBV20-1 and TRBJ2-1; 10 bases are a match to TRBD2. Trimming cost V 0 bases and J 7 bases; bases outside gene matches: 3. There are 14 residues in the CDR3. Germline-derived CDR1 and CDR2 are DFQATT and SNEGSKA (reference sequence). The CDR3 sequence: CSAREVAGGNEQFF. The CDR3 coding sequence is TGCAGTGCTAGAGAAGTAGCGGGGGGAAATGAGCAGTTCTTC.

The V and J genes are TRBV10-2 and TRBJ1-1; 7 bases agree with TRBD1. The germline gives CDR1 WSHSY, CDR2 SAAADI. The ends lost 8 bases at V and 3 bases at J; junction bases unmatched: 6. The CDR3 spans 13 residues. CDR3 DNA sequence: TGCGCCAGCCACAGGGGAATCGACACTGAAGCTTTCTTT. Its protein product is CASHRGIDTEAFF.

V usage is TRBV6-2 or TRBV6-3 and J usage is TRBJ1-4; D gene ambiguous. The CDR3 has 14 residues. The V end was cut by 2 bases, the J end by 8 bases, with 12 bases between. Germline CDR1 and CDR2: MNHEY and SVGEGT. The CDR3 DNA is TGTGCCAGCAGTTACAAGGTATCTGACGAAAAACTGTTTTTT. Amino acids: CASSYKVSDEKLFF.

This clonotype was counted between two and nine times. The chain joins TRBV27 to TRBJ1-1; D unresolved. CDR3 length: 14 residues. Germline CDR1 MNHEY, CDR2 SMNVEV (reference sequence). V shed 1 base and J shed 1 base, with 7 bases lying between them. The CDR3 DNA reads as TGTGCCAGCAGTTTATGGGTCCAGAACACTGAAGCTTTCTTT. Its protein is CASSLWVQNTEAFF.

CDR3 nucleotide sequence: TGTGCCAGCAGTTTAAAATCAGGCGGAAACACCATATATTTT. It specifies CASSLKSGGNTIYF. The chain uses TRBV12-3 or TRBV12-4 and TRBJ1-3; D not certain. This CDR3 is built from 14 residues. V was cut by 2 bases and J by 4 bases, with 9 bases left in between.

CDR3 loop: CAWSDIYRQPPLYGYTF. The CDR3 DNA is TGTGCCTGGAGTGATATTTATCGCCAGCCGCCCCTCTATGGCTACACCTTC. The J gene is TRBJ1-2, the V gene TRBV30; no definite D call. The CDR3 extends over 17 amino acids. Trimming pared 1 base from V and 4 bases from J, leaving 22 bases between. CDR1 GTSNPN and CDR2 SVGIG come from the germline V gene (reference sequence).

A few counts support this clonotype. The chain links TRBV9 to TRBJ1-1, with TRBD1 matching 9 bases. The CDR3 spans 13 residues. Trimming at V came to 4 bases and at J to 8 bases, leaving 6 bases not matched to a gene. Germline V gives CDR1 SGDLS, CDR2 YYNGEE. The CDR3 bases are TGTGCCAGCAGCCCCCGACAGGGGGGGGAAGCTTTCTTT. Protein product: CASSPRQGGEAFF.

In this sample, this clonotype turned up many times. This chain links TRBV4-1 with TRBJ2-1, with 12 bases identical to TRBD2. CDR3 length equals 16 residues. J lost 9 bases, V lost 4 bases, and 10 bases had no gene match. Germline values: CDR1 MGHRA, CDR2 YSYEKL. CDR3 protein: CASSPVSTSGRPEQFF. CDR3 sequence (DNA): TGCGCCAGCAGCCCAGTTAGCACTAGCGGGAGGCCTGAGCAGTTCTTC.

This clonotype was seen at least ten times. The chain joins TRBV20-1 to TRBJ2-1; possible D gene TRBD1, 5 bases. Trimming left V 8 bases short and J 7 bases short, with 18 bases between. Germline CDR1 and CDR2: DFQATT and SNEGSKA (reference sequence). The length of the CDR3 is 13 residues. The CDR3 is CSFDKGIQNEQFF. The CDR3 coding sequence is TGCAGTTTCGACAAGGGGATTCAGAATGAGCAGTTCTTC.

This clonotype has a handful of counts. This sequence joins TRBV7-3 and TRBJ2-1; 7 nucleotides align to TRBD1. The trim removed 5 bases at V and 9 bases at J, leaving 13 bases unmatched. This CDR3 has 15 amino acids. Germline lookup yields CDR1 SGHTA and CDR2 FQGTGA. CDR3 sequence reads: CASSPRQGRLGEQFF. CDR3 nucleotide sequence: TGTGCCAGCAGCCCTAGACAGGGTCGACTTGGTGAGCAGTTCTTC.

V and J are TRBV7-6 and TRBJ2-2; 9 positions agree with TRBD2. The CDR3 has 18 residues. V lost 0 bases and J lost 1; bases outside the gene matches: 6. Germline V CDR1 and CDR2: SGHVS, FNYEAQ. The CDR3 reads CASSLARRGGLNTGELFF. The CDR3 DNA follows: TGTGCCAGCAGCTTAGCGCGGCGGGGGGGCCTGAACACCGGGGAGCTGTTTTTT.

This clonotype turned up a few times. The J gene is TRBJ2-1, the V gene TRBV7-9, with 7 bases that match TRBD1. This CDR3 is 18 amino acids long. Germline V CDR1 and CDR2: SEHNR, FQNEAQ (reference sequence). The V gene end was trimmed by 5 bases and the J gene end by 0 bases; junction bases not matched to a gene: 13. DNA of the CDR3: TGTGCCAGCAGCCACACGGGGACAGTACCGAGCTCCTACAATGAGCAGTTCTTC. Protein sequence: CASSHTGTVPSSYNEQFF.

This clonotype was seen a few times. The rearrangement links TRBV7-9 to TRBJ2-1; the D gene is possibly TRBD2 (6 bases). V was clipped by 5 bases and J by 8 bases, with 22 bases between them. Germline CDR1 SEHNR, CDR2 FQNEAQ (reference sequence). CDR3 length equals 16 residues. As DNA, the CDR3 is TGTGCCAGCAGCCGCTTTGTGGTAGCGGAGGGCGATGAGCAGTTCTTC. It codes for CASSRFVVAEGDEQFF.

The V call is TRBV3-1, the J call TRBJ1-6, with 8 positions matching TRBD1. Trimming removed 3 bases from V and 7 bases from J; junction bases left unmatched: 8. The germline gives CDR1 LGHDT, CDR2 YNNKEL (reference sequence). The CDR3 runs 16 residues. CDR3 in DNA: TGTGCCAGCAGCCACGGACTTACAGGGGGAAATTCACCCCTCCACTTT. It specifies CASSHGLTGGNSPLHF. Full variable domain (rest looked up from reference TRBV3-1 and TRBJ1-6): DTAVSQTPKYLVTQMGNDKSIKCEQNLGHDTMYWYKQDSKKFLKIMFSYNNKELIINETVPNRFSPKSPDKAHLNLHINSLELGDSAVYFCASSHGLTGGNSPLHFGNGTRLTVT.

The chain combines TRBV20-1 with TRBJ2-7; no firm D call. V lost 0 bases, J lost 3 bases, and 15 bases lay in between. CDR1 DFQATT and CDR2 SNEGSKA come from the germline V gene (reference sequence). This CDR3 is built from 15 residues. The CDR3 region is CSARDGGRANYEQYF. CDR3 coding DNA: TGCAGTGCTAGAGATGGTGGACGGGCGAACTACGAGCAGTACTTC.

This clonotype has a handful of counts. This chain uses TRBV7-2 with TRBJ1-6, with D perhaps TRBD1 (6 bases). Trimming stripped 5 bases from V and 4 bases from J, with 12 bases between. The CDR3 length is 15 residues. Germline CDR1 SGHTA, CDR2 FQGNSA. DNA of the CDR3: TGTGCCAGCAGCAATTCCGGGACATATAATTCACCCCTCCACTTT. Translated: CASSNSGTYNSPLHF.

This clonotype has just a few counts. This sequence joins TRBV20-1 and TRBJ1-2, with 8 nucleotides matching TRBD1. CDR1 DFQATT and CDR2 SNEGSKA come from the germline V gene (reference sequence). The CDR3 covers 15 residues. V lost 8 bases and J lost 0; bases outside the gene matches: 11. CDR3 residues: CSTKPGQATNYGYTF. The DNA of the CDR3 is TGCAGTACAAAACCGGGACAGGCAACTAACTATGGCTACACCTTC.

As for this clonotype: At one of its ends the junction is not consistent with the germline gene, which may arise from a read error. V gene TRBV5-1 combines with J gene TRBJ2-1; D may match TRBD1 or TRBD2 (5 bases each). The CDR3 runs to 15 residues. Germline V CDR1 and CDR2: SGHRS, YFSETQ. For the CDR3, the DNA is TGCGCCAGCACCGAAGCCGGGACCCTGTACAATGAGCAGTTATTC. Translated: CASTEAGTLYNEQLF.